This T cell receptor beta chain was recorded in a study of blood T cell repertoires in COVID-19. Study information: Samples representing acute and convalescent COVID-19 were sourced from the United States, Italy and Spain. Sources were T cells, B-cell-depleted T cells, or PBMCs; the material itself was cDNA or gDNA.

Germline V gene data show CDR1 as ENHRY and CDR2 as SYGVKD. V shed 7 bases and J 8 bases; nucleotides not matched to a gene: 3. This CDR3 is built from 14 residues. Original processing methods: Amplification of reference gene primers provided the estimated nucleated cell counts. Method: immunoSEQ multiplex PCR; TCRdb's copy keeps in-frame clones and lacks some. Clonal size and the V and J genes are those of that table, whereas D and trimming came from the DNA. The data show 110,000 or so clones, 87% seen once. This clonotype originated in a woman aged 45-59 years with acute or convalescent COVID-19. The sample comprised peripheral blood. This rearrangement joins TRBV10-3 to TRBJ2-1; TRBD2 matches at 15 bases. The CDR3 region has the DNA TGTGCCATCACCCGGACTAGCGGGGGGGATGAGCAGTTCTTC. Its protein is CAITRTSGGDEQFF.